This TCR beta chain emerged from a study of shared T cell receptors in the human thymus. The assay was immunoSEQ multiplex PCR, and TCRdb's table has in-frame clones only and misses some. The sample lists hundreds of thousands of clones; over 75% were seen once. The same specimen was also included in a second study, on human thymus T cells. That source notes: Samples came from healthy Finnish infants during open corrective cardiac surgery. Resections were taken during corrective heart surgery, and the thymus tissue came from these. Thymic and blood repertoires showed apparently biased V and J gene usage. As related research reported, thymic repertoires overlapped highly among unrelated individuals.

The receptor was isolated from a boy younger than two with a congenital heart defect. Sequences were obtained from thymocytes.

DNA of the CDR3: TGTGCCAGCATCGGACAGAATGAAGCTTTCTTT. Protein sequence: CASIGQNEAFF. This chain links TRBV28 with TRBJ1-1; tentative D call: TRBD1 (6 bases). CDR3 length: 11 residues. The germline CDR1 and CDR2 sequences are MDHEN and SYDVKM. V was shortened by 7 bases and J by 7 bases, with 10 bases between the two germline ends.